This passage covers 6 T cell receptor beta chains from one sample sequenced in a study of shared clonotypes between healthy human individuals. Libraries were prepared by immunoSEQ multiplex PCR; TCRdb keeps only in-frame clonotypes and omits some of them. The table shows about 2.4 million clones, with approximately 94% occurring only once. Sequenced material: naive CD4+ T cells from PBMCs. Stated subset: CD45RA+ positively selected. The origin of the receptors is a man younger than 35 in good health. Some clones in this sample may be carry-over from other donors' samples.

This chain uses TRBV11-2 with TRBJ2-3; D possibly corresponds to TRBD2 (5 bases). Germline loops: CDR1 SGHAT, CDR2 FQNNGV. V gave up 5 bases and J gave up 9 bases, with 21 bases separating them. The CDR3 consists of 15 residues. CDR3 sequence reads: CASSQDPEGMGTQYF. The CDR3 bases are TGTGCCAGCAGCCAAGATCCCGAGGGCATGGGGACGCAGTATTTT.

This clone was recorded once. The V call is TRBV28, the J call TRBJ2-1; no definite D call. Germline V gene sequence: CDR1 MDHEN, CDR2 SYDVKM. V lost 6 bases and J lost 0, with 15 bases in between. There are 16 residues in the CDR3. The CDR3 loop reads CASRYSPRASYNEQFF. CDR3 bases: TGTGCCAGCAGATATTCCCCCCGGGCCTCCTACAATGAGCAGTTCTTC.

The J gene is TRBJ1-2, the V gene TRBV4-3; no definite D call. Germline CDR1 reads LGHNA; CDR2 reads YSLEER. V lost 4 bases and J 5 bases, leaving 11 bases between the germline ends. This CDR3 contains 13 residues. This CDR3 reads CASSPPSGYGYTF. The CDR3 DNA reads as TGCGCCAGCAGCCCCCCCTCCGGGTATGGCTACACCTTC.

The chain joins TRBV7-2 to TRBJ1-1; D might be TRBD1 (6 bases). This CDR3 region has 14 residues. CDR1 and CDR2 from the germline V gene are SGHTA and FQGNSA. With 5 bases removed from V and 4 bases from J, the gap between germline ends came to 14 bases. In DNA, the CDR3 is TGTGCCAGCAGCCCACAGGGCGTTAGCACTGAAGCTTTCTTT. It translates to CASSPQGVSTEAFF. Complete variable domain (other parts from reference TRBV7-2 and TRBJ1-1): GAGVSQSPSNKVTEKGKDVELRCDPISGHTALYWYRQSLGQGLEFLIYFQGNSAPDKSGLPSDRFSAERTGGSVSTLTIQRTQQEDSAVYLCASSPQGVSTEAFFGQGTRLTVV.

The chain recombines TRBV6-1 with TRBJ2-7; 10 positions agree with TRBD2. CDR1 MNHNS and CDR2 SASEGT come from the germline V gene. The CDR3 loop spans 16 amino acids. With V trimmed by 1 base and J by 3 bases, 6 bases remained unmatched. The CDR3 region has the DNA TGTGCCAGCAGTGAAGGTCGGCTAGCGGGAGTCTACGAGCAGTACTTC. Its protein product is CASSEGRLAGVYEQYF.

This sequence joins TRBV5-1 and TRBJ2-5; D unclear. CDR3 size: 13 residues. Germline lookup yields CDR1 SGHRS and CDR2 YFSETQ. Between the trimmed V and J ends, which lost 3 bases and 5 bases, there was a span of 11 bases. Written as DNA, the CDR3 is TGCGCCAGCAGCTCGGACCTAACGGAGACCCAGTACTTC. Residues: CASSSDLTETQYF.